Sequencing of this T cell receptor (beta chain) was carried out in a study of cytomegalovirus exposure and HLA in healthy donors. The CDR3 is 14 amino acids. V lost 3 bases, J lost 6 bases, and 3 bases stayed unmatched. In germline, CDR1 is SGHNT, CDR2 YYREEE (reference sequence). In regard to this clone: Its antigen is not known.

PCR was performed using 60 Vbeta and 13 Jbeta primers. Generated by immunoSEQ multiplex PCR, the TCRdb table keeps only in-frame clones and is missing some. The sample has approximately 95,000 clones; approximately 80% are singletons. General observations from the study: Cytomegalovirus-associated status was assigned to about 180 TCR beta chains. An analysis was carried out later, and it reportedly showed fewer N-insertions in an Asian-associated ancestry cluster than the approximately 660-donor mean.

The donors gave bone marrow, and they were healthy. The receptor was isolated from a woman in her 70s in good health and CMV-seropositive. What was sequenced was PBMCs. The rearrangement links TRBV5-4 to TRBJ2-1, with 10 nucleotides matching TRBD1. The DNA of the CDR3 is TGTGCCAGCAGCTCGAGGACAGGGGGCAATGAGCAGTTCTTC. It translates to CASSSRTGGNEQFF.